Described below is a single T cell receptor (beta chain) sequence and its context. The data derive from a study of blood T cell repertoires in COVID-19. Original processing methods: Amplification of reference gene primers was used by the study to estimate nucleated cell counts. Measured with immunoSEQ multiplex PCR; TCRdb has only the in-frame clones, and not every one. For V, J and clone size, that table is used; D and trimming come from the DNA. Of roughly 99,000 clones listed, approximately 85% are singletons. V shed 5 bases and J shed 2 bases, with 8 bases lying between them. The germline V gene encodes CDR1 MNHNS and CDR2 SASEGT. The CDR3 is 13 residues long.

Sample: peripheral blood. The chain uses TRBV6-1 and TRBJ2-3; D uncertain. This receptor was obtained from a woman of 80 years or more with active or convalescent COVID-19. This CDR3 reads CASSSGDTDTQYF. The CDR3 DNA reads as TGTGCCAGCAGTTCCGGAGACACAGATACGCAGTATTTT.